This T cell receptor (beta chain) was identified in a study of cytomegalovirus exposure and HLA in healthy donors. Study-level points and caveats: Sequencing probably produced one cluster of sequence variants that were highly shared. Most TCR sequences proved rare, with some public TCRs found in many donors.

13 Jbeta primers and 60 Vbeta primers were used for the PCR. Libraries were prepared by immunoSEQ multiplex PCR; TCRdb keeps only in-frame clonotypes and omits some of them. The sample lists hundreds of thousands of clones, approximately 90% seen once, with 1% in the top ten. Regarding this clone: Its antigen is not known.

The CDR3 is 12 amino acids. Per germline, CDR1 SEHNR and CDR2 FQNEAQ (reference sequence). V was cut by 5 bases and J by 5 bases, with 9 bases left in between. This chain connects TRBV7-9 to TRBJ1-2, with a weak D call TRBD1 (5 bases). Sample: PBMCs. The sequence came from a woman aged 18-30 years in good health and CMV-seronegative. The CDR3 sequence is CASSVQEYGYTF. The CDR3 DNA reads as TGTGCCAGCAGCGTACAGGAGTATGGCTACACCTTC.